Sequencing of this T cell receptor (beta chain) was carried out in a study of blood T cell repertoires in COVID-19. Study-level background: The United States, Italy and Spain provided the acute and convalescent COVID-19 samples. Sample material is recorded as cDNA or gDNA derived from T cells, B-cell-depleted T cells, or PBMCs.

Germline V gene lookup returns CDR1 SQVTM and CDR2 ANQGSEA. The CDR3 spans 13 residues. With 6 bases removed from V and 8 bases from J, the gap between germline ends came to 19 bases. Original data processing: Scientists estimated how many nucleated cells there were by amplifying reference gene primers. Some clones are missing from TCRdb's copy, which holds only in-frame ones; the method was immunoSEQ multiplex PCR. That table supplies the V and J calls and clone size; D and trimming were determined from the DNA. The sample contains 100,000 or so clones, 82% of which appear only once. The V call is TRBV29-1, the J call TRBJ1-1, with D possibly matching TRBD1 (6 bases). The specimen was peripheral blood. This TCR derives from an elderly man with acute or convalescent COVID-19. The CDR3 loop reads CSVPIQGSGEAFF. CDR3 coding DNA: TGCAGCGTCCCGATACAGGGATCGGGGGAAGCTTTCTTT.